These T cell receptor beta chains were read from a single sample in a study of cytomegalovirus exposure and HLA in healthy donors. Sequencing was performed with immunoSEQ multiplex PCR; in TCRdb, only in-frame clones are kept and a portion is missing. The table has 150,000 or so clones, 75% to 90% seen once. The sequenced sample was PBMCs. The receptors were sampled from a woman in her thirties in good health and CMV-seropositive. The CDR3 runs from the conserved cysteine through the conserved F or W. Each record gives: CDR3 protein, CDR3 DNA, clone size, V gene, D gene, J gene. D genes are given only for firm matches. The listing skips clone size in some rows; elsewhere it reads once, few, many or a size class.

CASSPPRGGYGDTQYF TGTGCCAGCAGTCCCCCCAGAGGGGGCTATGGAGATACGCAGTATTTT . TRBV28 TRBD1 TRBJ2-3
CASSEEGAQHF TGTGCCAGCAGTGAAGAGGGGGCCCAGCATTTT . TRBV6-1 . TRBJ1-5
CASSRTFLTSGGAGYNEQFF TGCGCCAGCAGCCGTACCTTTCTGACTAGCGGGGGGGCGGGATACAATGAGCAGTTCTTC . TRBV5-1 TRBD2 TRBJ2-1
CASSEAPSGAGGGFRETQYF TGTGCCAGCAGTGAAGCCCCGTCTGGGGCGGGAGGGGGGTTCCGGGAGACCCAGTACTTC . TRBV6-1 TRBD2 TRBJ2-5
CASAASGGSYEQYF TGTGCCAGCGCCGCTTCAGGGGGCAGTTACGAGCAGTACTTC . TRBV6-1 TRBD1 TRBJ2-7
CASRQGLLQPQHF TGTGCCAGCAGACAGGGCCTCCTTCAGCCCCAGCATTTT . TRBV27 . TRBJ1-5
CASSDEGNTEAFF TGTGCCAGCAGTGACGAGGGGAACACTGAAGCTTTCTTT . TRBV2 . TRBJ1-1
CASSSGQVNEKLFF TGTGCCAGCAGTTCCGGACAGGTTAATGAAAAACTGTTTTTT . TRBV28 TRBD1 TRBJ1-4
CASSPLGGEVYEQYF TGTGCCAGCAGTCCCCTTGGCGGGGAGGTCTACGAGCAGTACTTC . TRBV27 . TRBJ2-7
CASRAGVFNSPLHF TGTGCCAGCAGGGCAGGCGTCTTTAATTCACCCCTCCACTTT . TRBV6-1 . TRBJ1-6
CASSSGPNQPQHF TGTGCCAGCAGTTCAGGGCCCAATCAGCCCCAGCATTTT . TRBV7-3 . TRBJ1-5
CASSDHRGLSTEAFF TGTGCCAGCAGTGACCACAGGGGGCTCTCCACTGAAGCTTTCTTT . TRBV6-6 TRBD1 TRBJ1-1
CASTSQGRRLTEAFF TGTGCCTCCACCTCTCAGGGGCGCAGGCTCACTGAAGCTTTCTTT . TRBV19 . TRBJ1-1
CASSPRGLQETQYF TGTGCCAGCAGCCCTAGGGGGCTTCAAGAGACCCAGTACTTC . TRBV6-6 TRBD1 TRBJ2-5
CASSPAGGETQYF TGCGCCAGCTCCCCGGCGGGTGGGGAGACCCAGTACTTC . TRBV5-1 . TRBJ2-5
CATSREGGTSDTQYF TGTGCCACCAGCAGAGAAGGGGGCACGTCAGATACGCAGTATTTT . TRBV15 TRBD1 TRBJ2-3
CASSFGSGRGYEQYF TGTGCCAGCAGCTTCGGAAGCGGGAGAGGGTACGAGCAGTACTTC . TRBV11-2 TRBD2 TRBJ2-7
CASSLSSSGGPTDTQYF TGCGCCAGCAGCTTGTCATCGAGCGGGGGGCCCACAGATACGCAGTATTTT . TRBV5-1 TRBD2 TRBJ2-3
CASSVAGNTGELFF TGTGCCAGCAGCGTAGCAGGGAATACCGGGGAGCTGTTTTTT . TRBV9 . TRBJ2-2
CASSEPFGQSSEQYF TGTGCCAGCAGTGAGCCTTTCGGACAGAGTAGCGAGCAGTACTTC . TRBV28 . TRBJ2-7
CASSGLFNEKLFF TGTGCCAGCAGCGGACTTTTTAATGAAAAACTGTTTTTT . TRBV6-5 . TRBJ1-4
CASSLDPRGADQPQHF TGTGCCAGCAGTTTAGACCCCCGGGGGGCGGATCAGCCCCAGCATTTT once TRBV28 . TRBJ1-5
CASSLGQGTNEQFF TGTGCCAGCAGCTTGGGACAGGGAACCAATGAGCAGTTCTTC few TRBV7-3 TRBD1 TRBJ2-1
CASSQVMTSGGSTDTQYF TGCGCCAGCAGCCAAGTTATGACTAGCGGGGGGAGCACAGATACGCAGTATTTT . TRBV4-1 TRBD2 TRBJ2-3
CASSSGTTYEQYF TGTGCCAGCAGTAGCGGGACAACCTACGAGCAGTACTTC . TRBV6-1 . TRBJ2-7
CSVEGQSDGNEQFF TGCAGCGTGGAAGGACAGTCGGACGGGAATGAGCAGTTCTTC . TRBV29-1 . TRBJ2-1
CASSYGGGLSYEQYF TGTGCCAGCAGTTACGGGGGCGGGCTCTCCTACGAGCAGTACTTC . TRBV6-5 . TRBJ2-7
CASSLRQGSYEQYF TGTGCCAGCAGCCTACGACAGGGTTCCTACGAGCAGTACTTC . TRBV28 TRBD1 TRBJ2-7
CASSTRTGSPNTGELFF TGTGCCAGCAGTACCAGGACAGGGTCCCCGAACACCGGGGAGCTGTTTTTT . TRBV2 TRBD1 TRBJ2-2
CAISEGDRGGEQYF TGTGCCATCAGTGAGGGGGACAGGGGAGGAGAGCAGTACTTC . TRBV10-3 TRBD1 TRBJ2-7
CASSGGGRVPREQYF TGTGCCAGCAGTGGCGGCGGGAGGGTTCCTCGCGAGCAGTACTTC . TRBV27 TRBD2 TRBJ2-7
CASSQVGGTYEQYF TGCGCCAGCAGCCAAGTGGGAGGCACCTACGAGCAGTACTTC . TRBV4-1 . TRBJ2-7
CASSLDRGYGYTF TGTGCCAGCAGCTTGGACAGGGGGTATGGCTACACCTTC . TRBV7-2 TRBD1 TRBJ1-2
CATSREALLNTGELFF TGTGCCACCAGCAGAGAAGCCTTACTGAACACCGGGGAGCTGTTTTTT . TRBV15 . TRBJ2-2
CASSYEQVAYNEQFF TGTGCCAGCAGTTACGAACAGGTAGCCTACAATGAGCAGTTCTTC . TRBV6-5 . TRBJ2-1
CASSLGTGRGETQYF TGCGCCAGCAGCTTGGGCACCGGGCGGGGGGAGACCCAGTACTTC once TRBV5-1 TRBD2 TRBJ2-5
CASSPGGGVTEAFF TGTGCCAGCAGCCCAGGAGGGGGGGTCACTGAAGCTTTCTTT . TRBV2 . TRBJ1-1